This TCR beta chain appears in the sequencing data of a study of tumor-infiltrating lymphocytes in primary liver carcinoma (dated by TCRdb to 2017 to 2019). Some background on the complete study: Between late 2015 and March 2016, about five patients in China with histopathologically diagnosed primary liver carcinoma had their tumors surgically resected. Of the five patients, three men and two women aged 30 to 69 years, four had hepatocellular carcinoma and one had combined HCC and intrahepatic cholangiocarcinoma. Tumors of the five patients were stage T1-T3 N0M0 with maximum diameters of roughly 4 to 11 cm. Each sample produced about 3.65 to 8 million productive TCRbeta reads, and read depth showed no significant difference between tissue types. Across five regions of each liver tumor, along with adjacent normal tissue and blood, the study brought together TCRbeta repertoire sequencing, expression microarrays and whole-exome sequencing. A total of some 35 specimens from 5 patients underwent TCRbeta repertoire sequencing, comprising roughly 25 tumor regions, 5 adjacent noncancerous liver tissues and 5 peripheral blood samples. Technical replicate repertoires showed high reproducibility, with mean shared-clone rates roughly 0.89 and correlation coefficients above 0.95. On the study overall, not on this receptor specifically: Pairs of tumor regions showed greater repertoire overlap (mean approximately 35%) than tumor-adjacent pairs (roughly 17%) or tumor-blood pairs (approximately 15%), which is consistent with antigen-driven expansion. Only five patients were included in the study, and the authors note that the findings should be validated in a larger study. Comparison of CD4+ and CD8+ T cell repertoires was precluded by the use of bulk unsorted samples. Because only the TCR beta chain was sequenced and unpaired alpha chains were not captured, true repertoire diversity is likely underestimated. Compared with blood, tumors had a significantly larger share of the repertoire taken up by the top 250 clones (p = 0.039).

Starting from roughly 500 ng total RNA, TCRbeta-specific cDNA was produced by reverse transcription with a constant-region primer and ProtoScript II reverse transcriptase. Three nested multiplex PCR rounds, following a slightly modified ARM-PCR procedure, were used to build the TCRbeta libraries. The first two PCR rounds used multiplex TRBV1-TRBV30 forward primers with a Cbeta reverse primer, each for approximately 11 cycles. Sample barcodes and Illumina adapters were added in a final 25-cycle PCR using Deep VentR polymerase. Before sequencing, amplicons of 200-500 bp were gel-purified using a QIAquick gel extraction kit. TCRbeta amplicons were sequenced on an Illumina HiSeq 2500 with 250-bp paired-end reads. On the authors' methods: To recover full CDR3 sequences, reads were quality-trimmed using Trimmomatic v0.33 and paired reads were then merged using FLASH v1.2.11. V, D and J germline segments were assigned to the rearranged TCRbeta sequences using MiGEC v1.2.1b. Clonotype statistics, along with Shannon-Wiener diversity indices, were calculated using VDJtools v1.0.0. To cut down on sampling bias, every analysis after diversity analysis relied on just the 250 most abundant clonotypes from each sample. The public reads were run again by TCRdb, first through fastp at Q25 and then through MiXCR, and only productive beta chains were kept. Rows are unified per CDR3 protein, each entry keeping the most common DNA and genes. None of the V and J calls come from the authors' own analysis; TCRdb made them. A total of hundreds of thousands of distinct CDR3 sequences appear in this sample, more than 55% of them only once. The top ten constitute 9% to 10% of the sample.

The germline V gene sets CDR1 to MNHNS and CDR2 to SASEGT. V and J are truncated by 2 bases and 1 base respectively, leaving an intervening sequence of 5 bases. The CDR3 is made up of 13 amino acids, end residues included. The retained sequence is limited to the CDR3, 39 bases, with the frame set at the first base. In the case of this clonotype: Its antigen is unknown. Since a much larger clone is just one base distant, this may be a read error. The CDR3 carries no conserved terminal phenylalanine or tryptophan, so it likely arises from a read error.

RNA from unsorted whole blood was extracted with TRIzol reagent, and germline DNA was obtained with the DNeasy Blood & Tissue kit. Patients had chronic HBV infection and were treatment-naive at sampling. About 3.6 milliliters of peripheral blood were collected into K2EDTA tubes before surgery. The sample comprised peripheral blood. The rearrangement combines TRBV6-1 with TRBJ1-2; a confident D gene designation cannot be given. The sequence was obtained from a man aged 35-49 years with primary liver carcinoma and hepatitis B virus infection. Here the CDR3 is given as CASSESFNYGYTL. The nucleotides read TGTGCCAGCAGTGAATCTTTTAACTATGGCTACACCCTC.